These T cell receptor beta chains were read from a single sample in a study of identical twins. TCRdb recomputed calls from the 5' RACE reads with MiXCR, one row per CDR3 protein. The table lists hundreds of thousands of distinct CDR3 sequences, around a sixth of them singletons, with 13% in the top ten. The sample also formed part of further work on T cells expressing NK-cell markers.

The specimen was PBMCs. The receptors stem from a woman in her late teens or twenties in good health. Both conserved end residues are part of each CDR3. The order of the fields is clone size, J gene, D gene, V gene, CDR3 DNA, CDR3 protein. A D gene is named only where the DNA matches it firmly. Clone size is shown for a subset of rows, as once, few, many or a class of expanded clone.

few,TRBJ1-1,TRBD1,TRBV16,TGTGCCAGCAGCCACCGACAGGGTTCTGAAGCTTTCTTT,CASSHRQGSEAFF
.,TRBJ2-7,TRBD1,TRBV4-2,TGTGCCAGCAGCCTGTACCGGGACAGGGGTGTAGAGCAGTACTTC,CASSLYRDRGVEQYF
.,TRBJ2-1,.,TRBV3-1,TGTGCCAGCAGCCAAGAGACAGTTAATACCAATGAGCAGTTCTTC,CASSQETVNTNEQFF
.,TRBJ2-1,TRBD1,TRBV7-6,TGTGCCAGCAGCCCCACGACAGGGACGAGCTACAATGAGCAGTTCTTC,CASSPTTGTSYNEQFF
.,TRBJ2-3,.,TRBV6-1,TGTGCCAGCAGGGGTTGGGGCATCGGCGCAGATACGCAGTATTTT,CASRGWGIGADTQYF
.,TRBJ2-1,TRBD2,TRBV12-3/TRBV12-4,TGTGCCAGCAGTTTAATGGCGGGGGGGCGAAATGAGCAGTTCTTC,CASSLMAGGRNEQFF
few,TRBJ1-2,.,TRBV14,TGTGCCAGCAGCCAAGTTGGGCCAGGGCTTAACTATGGCTACACCTTC,CASSQVGPGLNYGYTF
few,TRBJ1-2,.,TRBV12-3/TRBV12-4,TGTGCCAGCCTTGGAGGGTTTAACTATGGCTACACCTTC,CASLGGFNYGYTF
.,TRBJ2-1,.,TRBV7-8,TGTGCCAGCAGCCCATGGGGGGTCAATCCTTCCTACAATGAGCAGTTCTTC,CASSPWGVNPSYNEQFF
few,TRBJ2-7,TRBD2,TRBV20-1,TGCAGTGCTAGAGATACTGGGACTAGCGCCTCCTACGAGCAGTACTTC,CSARDTGTSASYEQYF
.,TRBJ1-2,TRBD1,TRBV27,TGTGCCAGCAGTCCGACAGGGGGGAGACCGAACTCCTATGGCTACACCTTC,CASSPTGGRPNSYGYTF
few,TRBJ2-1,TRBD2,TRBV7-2,TGTGCCAGCAGCTCACGAAGCGGGGGGACATGGGGTGAGCAGTTCTTC,CASSSRSGGTWGEQFF
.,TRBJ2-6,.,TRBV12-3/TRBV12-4,TGTGCCAGCAGCTCCGACCCAGGGGTCCGAACTGGGGCCAACGTCCTGACTTTC,CASSSDPGVRTGANVLTF
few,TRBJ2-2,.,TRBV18,TGTGCCAGCTCACCAGACAGCGGTATCACCGGGGAGCTGTTTTTT,CASSPDSGITGELFF
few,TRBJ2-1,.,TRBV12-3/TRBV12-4,TGTGCCAGCAGCTTAGTCCGGTCTGATGAGCAGTTCTTC,CASSLVRSDEQFF
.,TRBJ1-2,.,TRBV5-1,TGCGCCAGCAGCGAGACGGGATTCTATGGCTACACCTTC,CASSETGFYGYTF
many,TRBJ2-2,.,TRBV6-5,TGTGCCAGCAGTTACGGACGGAACACCGGGGAGCTGTTTTTT,CASSYGRNTGELFF
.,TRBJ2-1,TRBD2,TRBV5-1,TGCGCCAGCAGCTTGGCCCGGATAGCGGGGGGGCCCGGCAATGAGCAGTTCTTC,CASSLARIAGGPGNEQFF
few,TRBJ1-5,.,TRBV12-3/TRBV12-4,TGTGCCAGCAGTTTTAGGGACTCCCGGCCCCAGCATTTT,CASSFRDSRPQHF
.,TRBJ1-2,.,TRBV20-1,TGCAGTGCTCCTGGGGGCTACACCTTC,CSAPGGYTF
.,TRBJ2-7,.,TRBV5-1,TGCGCCAGCAGCGGAGGGTTTATCGGCGAGCAGTACTTC,CASSGGFIGEQYF
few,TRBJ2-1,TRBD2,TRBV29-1,TGCAGCGTCACCGGGACTAGCGGGAGTCAGATAAGGAATGAGCAGTTCTTC,CSVTGTSGSQIRNEQFF
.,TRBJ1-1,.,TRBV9,TGTGCCAGCAGCGTTCACCTACGGACAGCGAACACTGAAGCTTTCTTT,CASSVHLRTANTEAFF
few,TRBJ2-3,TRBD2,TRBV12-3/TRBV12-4,TGTGCCAGCAGTCGACATTCGACTAGCGGGCGCACAGATACGCAGTATTTT,CASSRHSTSGRTDTQYF
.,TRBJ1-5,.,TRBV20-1,TGCAGTGCAAAGGGGGGGGTTAGGGATAATCAGCCCCAGCATTTT,CSAKGGVRDNQPQHF
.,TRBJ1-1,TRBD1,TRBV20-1,TGCAGTGCTGGGGGGCAGGGGGATTCGATGAACACTGAAGCTTTCTTT,CSAGGQGDSMNTEAFF
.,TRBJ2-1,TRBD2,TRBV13,TGTGCCAGCAGCTTTCGGCCTAGCGGGGGGACTGAGCAGTTCTTC,CASSFRPSGGTEQFF
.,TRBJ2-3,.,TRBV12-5,TGTGCTAGTGGTTTCGGAGCAGGGGCAGATACGCAGTATTTT,CASGFGAGADTQYF